A selection of T cell receptor beta chains follows, all from one sample in a study of T cells in Graves' hyperthyroidism and ophthalmopathy. TCRdb analysed the multiplex PCR reads with MiXCR anew, one entry per CDR3 protein. Of about 400,000 distinct CDR3 sequences in the sample, about 13% were seen once. The specimen was blood. Source of these receptors: a woman in her late teens or twenties with Graves' hyperthyroidism. CDR3s include the opening cysteine and the closing phenylalanine or tryptophan. A D gene is named only where the DNA matches it firmly. Where a row states a size, it is once, few, many or the class of an expanded clone; other rows omit it.

many	TRBJ2-1	TRBD2	TRBV7-9	CATDSGNYNEQFF	TGTGCCACCGATAGCGGGAACTACAATGAGCAGTTCTTC
many	TRBJ2-5	.	TRBV20-1	CSATGKGGVETQYF	TGCAGTGCTACCGGCAAGGGTGGAGTAGAGACCCAGTACTTC
many	TRBJ1-2	.	TRBV6-1	CASSRDSRYGYTF	TGTGCCAGCAGTAGAGACAGTCGCTATGGCTACACCTTC
.	TRBJ2-5	TRBD2	TRBV3-1	CASSQRVAGGNQETQYF	TGTGCCAGCAGCCAGCGGGTAGCGGGCGGAAACCAAGAGACCCAGTACTTC
many	TRBJ2-7	TRBD1	TRBV15	CATSRDLKGQEERLAYEQYF	TGTGCCACCAGCAGAGATCTTAAGGGACAGGAGGAGAGGCTCGCCTACGAGCAGTACTTC
many	TRBJ2-2	.	TRBV2	CASRLVPGELFF	TGTGCCAGCAGGCTAGTACCCGGGGAGCTGTTTTTT
many	TRBJ2-3	.	TRBV20-1	CSAAILSVLSTDTQYF	TGCAGTGCTGCGATCCTTAGCGTCCTTAGCACAGATACGCAGTATTTT
many	TRBJ1-2	.	TRBV24-1	CATSDSTGSGVYGYTF	TGTGCCACCAGTGATTCCACAGGGAGCGGGGTCTATGGCTACACCTTC
.	TRBJ1-4	TRBD1	TRBV4-2	CASSQEDMGQVNEKLFF	TGTGCCAGCAGCCAAGAGGACATGGGACAGGTGAATGAAAAACTGTTTTTT
many	TRBJ2-5	.	TRBV2	CAASRLPVETQYF	TGTGCCGCCAGCAGGCTCCCCGTCGAGACCCAGTACTTC
.	TRBJ1-4	.	TRBV9	CASSVGVREEKLFF	TGTGCCAGCAGCGTAGGTGTCCGCGAGGAAAAACTGTTTTTT
many	TRBJ1-1	.	TRBV12-3/TRBV12-4	CASSLGVPPDNTEAFF	TGTGCCAGCAGTTTAGGTGTACCGCCGGATAACACTGAAGCTTTCTTT
many	TRBJ1-1	.	TRBV4-1	CASNTGGNTEAFF	TGCGCCAGCAATACGGGGGGGAACACTGAAGCTTTCTTT
many	TRBJ1-3	.	TRBV3-1	CASSQEDASGNTIYF	TGTGCCAGCAGCCAAGAGGACGCCTCTGGAAACACCATATATTTT
many	TRBJ2-3	TRBD2	TRBV2	CASSPSGLSTDTQYF	TGTGCCAGCAGTCCATCGGGACTAAGCACAGATACGCAGTATTTT
many	TRBJ1-1	TRBD1	TRBV2	CASSEAGGGNTEAFF	TGTGCCAGCAGTGAGGCAGGGGGGGGGAACACTGAAGCTTTCTTT
many	TRBJ2-1	TRBD2	TRBV28	CASTIPGLAGVAEQFF	TGTGCCAGCACTATACCGGGACTAGCGGGAGTGGCTGAGCAGTTCTTC
many	TRBJ2-3	TRBD1	TRBV28	CASSSSGQGDTQYF	TGTGCCAGCAGTTCCTCGGGACAGGGGGATACGCAGTATTTT
.	TRBJ1-2	TRBD1	TRBV24-1	CATSDSGQGEVGYTF	TGTGCCACCAGTGATTCCGGACAGGGGGAAGTTGGCTACACCTTC
many	TRBJ2-7	TRBD1	TRBV20-1	CSAIDRVSYEQYF	TGCAGTGCAATAGACAGGGTTTCCTACGAGCAGTACTTC
few	TRBJ2-5	.	TRBV14	CASSQARRETQYF	TGTGCCAGCAGCCAAGCTCGGAGAGAGACCCAGTACTTC
many	TRBJ2-1	TRBD2	TRBV28	CASSSVASGVEQFF	TGTGCCAGCAGTTCCGTGGCTAGCGGGGTTGAGCAGTTCTTC
many	TRBJ1-1	TRBD1	TRBV19	CASNGQGLRKAFF	TGTGCCAGTAATGGACAGGGGCTGAGGAAAGCTTTCTTT
many	TRBJ2-3	.	TRBV6-1	CATRLEGTDTQYF	TGTGCCACACGTCTTGAGGGCACAGATACGCAGTATTTT
few	TRBJ1-5	.	TRBV19	CASSIMAGNQPQHF	TGTGCCAGTAGTATAATGGCAGGGAATCAGCCCCAGCATTTT
many	TRBJ2-7	TRBD1	TRBV10-3	CAISDRDSINVYEQYF	TGTGCCATCAGCGATCGGGACAGCATAAACGTCTACGAGCAGTACTTC
many	TRBJ1-1	.	TRBV20-1	CSARSGVGPTEAFF	TGCAGTGCTAGATCAGGGGTCGGCCCCACTGAAGCTTTCTTT
many	TRBJ1-1	.	TRBV29-1	CSAGPGVNTEAFF	TGCAGCGCAGGGCCTGGGGTGAACACTGAAGCTTTCTTT
.	TRBJ2-7	.	TRBV20-1	CSGEGGGYEQYF	TGCAGTGGGGAGGGGGGCGGGTACGAGCAGTACTTC
.	TRBJ2-5	.	TRBV4-1	CASSQVGQGLEQETQYF	TGCGCCAGCAGCCAAGTAGGCCAAGGACTCGAACAAGAGACCCAGTACTTC
few	TRBJ2-2	.	TRBV3-1	CASSQKGGRTGTGELFF	TGTGCCAGCAGCCAAAAGGGGGGGCGTACGGGGACCGGGGAGCTGTTTTTT
many	TRBJ1-1	.	TRBV30	CAWSGQREAFF	TGTGCCTGGAGTGGACAGCGTGAAGCTTTCTTT
many	TRBJ2-7	.	TRBV27	CASSHGANYEQYF	TGTGCCAGCAGCCATGGGGCAAACTACGAGCAGTACTTC
many	TRBJ2-3	TRBD1	TRBV18	CASSPEMDREIETDTQYF	TGTGCCAGCTCACCCGAAATGGACAGGGAAATTGAGACAGATACGCAGTATTTT
.	TRBJ2-7	.	TRBV20-1	CSARDSVPEQYF	TGCAGTGCTAGAGATTCCGTACCCGAGCAGTACTTC
few	TRBJ1-2	.	TRBV29-1	CSVEEEGLGYGYTF	TGCAGCGTTGAAGAGGAGGGGCTAGGCTATGGCTACACCTTC
many	TRBJ2-3	.	TRBV2	CASSEWHLNTDTQYF	TGTGCCAGCAGTGAGTGGCACTTGAACACAGATACGCAGTATTTT
few	TRBJ1-2	TRBD1	TRBV30	CAWRLYLGTGRKKHGYTF	TGTGCCTGGAGACTCTACCTTGGGACAGGGAGAAAGAAGCATGGCTACACCTTC
.	TRBJ1-1	.	TRBV19	CASSTQRGSEAFF	TGTGCCAGTAGTACCCAACGGGGCTCCGAAGCTTTCTTT
.	TRBJ2-3	TRBD2	TRBV6-7	CASSSHISGASDTQYF	TGTGCCAGCAGTTCACACATTAGCGGGGCATCAGATACGCAGTATTTT
many	TRBJ1-1	.	TRBV29-1	CSADSPSTEAFF	TGCAGCGCGGACTCACCCAGCACTGAAGCTTTCTTT
many	TRBJ2-3	.	TRBV29-1	CSVVRALRVGTDTQYF	TGCAGCGTCGTCCGGGCACTCAGGGTTGGCACAGATACGCAGTATTTT
many	TRBJ1-5	TRBD1	TRBV6-1	CAGRDSFEGPQHF	TGTGCCGGCCGGGACAGTTTTGAAGGACCCCAGCATTTT
.	TRBJ2-7	.	TRBV19	CASSMEYRTATYEQYF	TGTGCCAGTAGTATGGAATACAGAACCGCCACCTACGAGCAGTACTTC
few	TRBJ2-5	TRBD2	TRBV6-2/TRBV6-3	CATSAGEGQETQYF	TGTGCCACCTCTGCGGGAGAGGGGCAAGAGACCCAGTACTTC
.	TRBJ1-2	.	TRBV10-1	CAISESMAPAGYTF	TGTGCCATCAGTGAGTCGATGGCCCCGGCTGGCTACACCTTC
few	TRBJ2-3	.	TRBV20-1	CSARGNSSSTDTQYF	TGCAGTGCTAGAGGAAACAGCTCTAGCACAGATACGCAGTATTTT
many	TRBJ1-5	TRBD1	TRBV15	CATSRAGQGGNQPQHF	TGTGCCACCAGCAGAGCCGGACAGGGGGGGAATCAGCCCCAGCATTTT
few	TRBJ2-1	.	TRBV9	CASSVGQTTSYNEQFF	TGTGCCAGCAGCGTAGGCCAGACTACTTCCTACAATGAGCAGTTCTTC
many	TRBJ1-2	.	TRBV6-1	CASSDNYGYTF	TGTGCCAGCAGTGACAACTATGGCTACACCTTC
.	TRBJ2-7	TRBD2	TRBV2	CASSGLAAEQYF	TGTGCCAGCAGTGGACTAGCGGCCGAGCAGTACTTC
few	TRBJ1-6	.	TRBV4-1	CASSHSRQAGNSPLHF	TGCGCCAGCAGCCACTCGCGCCAGGCGGGCAATTCACCCCTCCACTTT
.	TRBJ1-4	.	TRBV18	CASSPGQGSNEKLFF	TGTGCCAGCTCACCCGGGCAGGGTAGTAATGAAAAACTGTTTTTT
many	TRBJ2-7	.	TRBV3-1	CASRSQGYEQYF	TGTGCCAGCAGATCACAGGGCTACGAGCAGTACTTC
many	TRBJ2-3	TRBD2	TRBV2	CASSECPGRRTDTQYF	TGTGCCAGCAGTGAATGCCCCGGGAGGCGCACAGATACGCAGTATTTT
many	TRBJ1-1	TRBD1	TRBV20-1	CRGLGTGTEAFF	TGCAGGGGATTAGGGACAGGCACTGAAGCTTTCTTT
few	TRBJ2-2	TRBD2	TRBV11-3	CASSLTWGRAESTGELFF	TGTGCCAGCAGCTTAACCTGGGGGAGGGCCGAATCCACCGGGGAGCTGTTTTTT